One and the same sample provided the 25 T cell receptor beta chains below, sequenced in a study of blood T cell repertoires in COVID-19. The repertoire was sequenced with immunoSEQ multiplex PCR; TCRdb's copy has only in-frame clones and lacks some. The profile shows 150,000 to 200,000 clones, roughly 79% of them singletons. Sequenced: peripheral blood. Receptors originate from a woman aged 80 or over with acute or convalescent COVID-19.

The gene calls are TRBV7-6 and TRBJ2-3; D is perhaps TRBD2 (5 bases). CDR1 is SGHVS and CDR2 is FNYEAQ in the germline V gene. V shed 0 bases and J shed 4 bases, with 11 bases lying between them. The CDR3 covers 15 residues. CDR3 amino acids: CASSLAGESADTQYF. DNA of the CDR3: TGTGCCAGCAGCTTAGCGGGAGAAAGCGCAGATACGCAGTATTTT. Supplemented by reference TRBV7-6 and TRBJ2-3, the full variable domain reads GAGVSQSPRYKVTKRGQDVALRCDPISGHVSLYWYRQALGQGPEFLTYFNYEAQQDKSGLPNDRFSAERPEGSISTLTIQRTEQRDSAMYRCASSLAGESADTQYFGPGTRLTVL.

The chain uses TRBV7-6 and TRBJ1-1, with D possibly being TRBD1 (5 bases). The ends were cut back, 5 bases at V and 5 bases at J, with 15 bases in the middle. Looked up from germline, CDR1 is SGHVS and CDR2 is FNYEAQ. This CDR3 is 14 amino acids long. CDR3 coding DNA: TGTGCCAGCAGCCCCCATCAGGGCTCAACTGAAGCTTTCTTT. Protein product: CASSPHQGSTEAFF.

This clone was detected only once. The DNA of the CDR3 is TGTGCCAGCAGCCGTTACCCTGGACAGCGGAACACCGGGGAGCTGTTTTTT. It translates to CASSRYPGQRNTGELFF. J is TRBJ2-2 and V is TRBV5-8; TRBD1 is a possible D gene (6 bases). V lost 4 bases and J 1 base, leaving 17 bases between the germline ends. Germline assignment: CDR1 SGHTS and CDR2 YDEGEE. The CDR3 is 17 residues long. The full variable domain, completed using reference TRBV5-8 and TRBJ2-2, is EAGVTQSPTHLIKTRGQQATLRCSPISGHTSVYWYQQALGLGLQFLLWYDEGEERNRGNFPPRFSGRQFPNYSSELNVNALELEDSALYLCASSRYPGQRNTGELFFGEGSRLTVL.

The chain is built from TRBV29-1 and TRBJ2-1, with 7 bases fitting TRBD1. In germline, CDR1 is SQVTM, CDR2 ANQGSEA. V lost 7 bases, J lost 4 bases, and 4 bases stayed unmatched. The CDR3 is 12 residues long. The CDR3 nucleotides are TGCAGCGACCGACAGGGTTACAATGAGCAGTTCTTC. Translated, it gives CSDRQGYNEQFF.

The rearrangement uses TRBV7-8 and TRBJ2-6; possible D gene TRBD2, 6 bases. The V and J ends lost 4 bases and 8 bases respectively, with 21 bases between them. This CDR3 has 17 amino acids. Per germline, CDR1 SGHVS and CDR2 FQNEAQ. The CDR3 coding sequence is TGTGCCAGCAGCTCTCCCGGGACTGCTCCTGGAACCAACGTCCTGACTTTC. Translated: CASSSPGTAPGTNVLTF.

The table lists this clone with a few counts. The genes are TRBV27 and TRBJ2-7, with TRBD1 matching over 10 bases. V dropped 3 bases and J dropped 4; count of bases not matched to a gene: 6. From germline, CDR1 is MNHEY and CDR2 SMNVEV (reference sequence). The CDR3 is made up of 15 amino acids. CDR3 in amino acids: CASSFTGTGEYEQYF. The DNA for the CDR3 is TGTGCCAGCAGTTTCACCGGGACAGGGGAATACGAGCAGTACTTC.

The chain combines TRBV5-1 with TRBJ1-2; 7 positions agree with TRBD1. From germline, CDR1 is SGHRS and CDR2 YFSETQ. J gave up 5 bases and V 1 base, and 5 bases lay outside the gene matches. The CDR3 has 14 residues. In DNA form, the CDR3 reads TGCGCCAGCAGCTTGCTCGACAGGGAGTATGGCTACACCTTC. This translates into CASSLLDREYGYTF.

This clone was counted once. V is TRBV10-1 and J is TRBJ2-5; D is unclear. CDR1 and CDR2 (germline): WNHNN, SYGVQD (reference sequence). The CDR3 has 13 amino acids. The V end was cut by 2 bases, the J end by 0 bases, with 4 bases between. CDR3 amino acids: CASSEGHQETQYF. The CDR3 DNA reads TGCGCCAGCAGTGAGGGGCACCAAGAGACCCAGTACTTC.

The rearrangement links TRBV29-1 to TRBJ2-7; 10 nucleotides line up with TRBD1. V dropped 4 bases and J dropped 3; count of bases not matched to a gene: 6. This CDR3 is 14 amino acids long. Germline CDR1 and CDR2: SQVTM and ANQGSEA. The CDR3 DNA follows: TGCAGCGTTGTGGGGGGGACAGGGGACTACGAGCAGTACTTC. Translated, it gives CSVVGGTGDYEQYF.

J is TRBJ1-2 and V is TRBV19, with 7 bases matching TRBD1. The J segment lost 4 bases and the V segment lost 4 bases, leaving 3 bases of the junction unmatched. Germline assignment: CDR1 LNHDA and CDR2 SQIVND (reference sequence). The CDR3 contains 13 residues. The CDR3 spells CASSKGQLYGYTF. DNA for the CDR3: TGTGCCAGTAGTAAGGGACAGCTCTATGGCTACACCTTC.

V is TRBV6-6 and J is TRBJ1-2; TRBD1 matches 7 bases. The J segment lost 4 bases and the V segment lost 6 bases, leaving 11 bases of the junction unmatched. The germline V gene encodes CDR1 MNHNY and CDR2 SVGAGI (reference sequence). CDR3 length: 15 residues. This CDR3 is CASRGLGQSLYGYTF. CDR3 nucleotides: TGTGCCAGCAGGGGGTTGGGACAGAGCCTCTATGGCTACACCTTC.

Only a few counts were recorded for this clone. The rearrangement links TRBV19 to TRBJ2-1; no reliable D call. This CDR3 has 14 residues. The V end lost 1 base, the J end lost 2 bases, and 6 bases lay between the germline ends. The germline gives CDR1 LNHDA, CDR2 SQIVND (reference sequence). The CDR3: CASSIGAPYNEQFF. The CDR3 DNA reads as TGTGCCAGTAGTATAGGAGCGCCCTACAATGAGCAGTTCTTC.

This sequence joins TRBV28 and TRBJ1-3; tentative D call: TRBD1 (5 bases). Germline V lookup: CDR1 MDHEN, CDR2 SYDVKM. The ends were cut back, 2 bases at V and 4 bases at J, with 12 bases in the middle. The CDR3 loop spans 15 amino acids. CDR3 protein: CASSLRTISGNTIYF. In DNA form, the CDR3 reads TGTGCCAGCAGTTTAAGGACAATTTCGGGAAACACCATATATTTT. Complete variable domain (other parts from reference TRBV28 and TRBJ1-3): DVKVTQSSRYLVKRTGEKVFLECVQDMDHENMFWYRQDPGLGLRLIYFSYDVKMKEKGDIPEGYSVSREKKERFSLILESASTNQTSMYLCASSLRTISGNTIYFGEGSWLTVV.

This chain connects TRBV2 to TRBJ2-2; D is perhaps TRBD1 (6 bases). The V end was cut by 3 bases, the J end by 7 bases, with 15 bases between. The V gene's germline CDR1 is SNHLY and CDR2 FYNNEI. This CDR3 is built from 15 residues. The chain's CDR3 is CASSDHREVIGELFF. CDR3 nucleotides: TGTGCCAGCAGTGACCACAGGGAAGTGATCGGGGAGCTGTTTTTT.

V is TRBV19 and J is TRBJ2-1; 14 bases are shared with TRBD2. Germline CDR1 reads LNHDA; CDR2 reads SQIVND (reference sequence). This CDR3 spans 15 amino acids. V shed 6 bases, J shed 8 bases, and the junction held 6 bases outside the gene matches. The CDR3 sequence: CASSRTSGRNDEQFF. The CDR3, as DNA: TGTGCCAGTAGCCGGACTAGCGGGAGGAACGATGAGCAGTTCTTC.

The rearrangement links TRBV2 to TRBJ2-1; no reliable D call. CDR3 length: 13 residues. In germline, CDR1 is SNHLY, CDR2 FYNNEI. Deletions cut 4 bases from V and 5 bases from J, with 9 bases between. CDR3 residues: CASSAGFDNEQFF. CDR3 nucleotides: TGTGCCAGCAGTGCCGGGTTCGACAATGAGCAGTTCTTC.

CDR3 DNA sequence: TGTGCCAGCAGCAAAGCGGGTGGACAGGGCGGGCAATACTTC. This codes for CASSKAGGQGGQYF. V and J are TRBV21-1 and TRBJ2-7; no DNA check was done on the table's D call, TRBD1. TRBV21-1 is given as a pseudogene. The CDR3 has 14 amino acids.

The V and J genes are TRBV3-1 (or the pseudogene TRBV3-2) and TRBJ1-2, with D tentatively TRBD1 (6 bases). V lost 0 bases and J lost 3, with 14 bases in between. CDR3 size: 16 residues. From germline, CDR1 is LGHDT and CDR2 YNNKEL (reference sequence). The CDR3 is CASSQENRGAYYGYTF. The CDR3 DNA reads TGTGCCAGCAGCCAAGAAAATCGGGGGGCTTACTATGGCTACACCTTC.

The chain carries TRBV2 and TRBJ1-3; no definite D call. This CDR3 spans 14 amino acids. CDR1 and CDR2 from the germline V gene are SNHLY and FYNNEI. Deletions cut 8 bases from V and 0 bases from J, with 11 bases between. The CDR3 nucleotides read TGTGCCAGCTCACTCACCCACTCTGGAAACACCATATATTTT. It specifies CASSLTHSGNTIYF.

The CDR3 DNA reads TGTGCCAGCAGTTACAGGGGGCGGGGGGAGCTGTTTTTT. Translated, it gives CASSYRGRGELFF. V and J are TRBV27 and TRBJ2-2; 9 bases map to TRBD1. V trimming: 4 bases; J trimming: 8 bases; junction bases outside the gene matches: 2. Looked up from germline, CDR1 is MNHEY and CDR2 is SMNVEV (reference sequence). The CDR3 has 13 residues.

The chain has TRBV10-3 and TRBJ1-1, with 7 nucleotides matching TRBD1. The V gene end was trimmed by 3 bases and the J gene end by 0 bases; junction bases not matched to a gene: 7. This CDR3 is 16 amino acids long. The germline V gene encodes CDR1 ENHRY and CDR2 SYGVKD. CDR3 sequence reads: CAISESQGVLNTEAFF. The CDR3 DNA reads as TGTGCCATCAGTGAATCCCAGGGGGTTCTGAACACTGAAGCTTTCTTT.

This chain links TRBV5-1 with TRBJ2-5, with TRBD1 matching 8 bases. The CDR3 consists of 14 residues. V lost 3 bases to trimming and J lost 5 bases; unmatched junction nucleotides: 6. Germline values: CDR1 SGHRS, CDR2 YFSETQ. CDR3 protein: CASSSLRQGETQYF. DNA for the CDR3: TGCGCCAGCAGCTCCTTAAGACAGGGGGAGACCCAGTACTTC.

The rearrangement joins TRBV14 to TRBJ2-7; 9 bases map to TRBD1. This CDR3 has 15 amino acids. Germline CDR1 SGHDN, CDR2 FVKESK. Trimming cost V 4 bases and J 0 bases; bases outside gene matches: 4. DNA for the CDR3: TGTGCCAGCAGCCTGGACAGGGGAAGCTCCTACGAGCAGTACTTC. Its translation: CASSLDRGSSYEQYF. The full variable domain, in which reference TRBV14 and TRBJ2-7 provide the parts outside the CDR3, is EAGVTQFPSHSVIEKGQTVTLRCDPISGHDNLYWYRRVMGKEIKFLLHFVKESKQDESGMPNNRFLAERTGGTYSTLKVQPAELEDSGVYFCASSLDRGSSYEQYFGPGTRLTVT.

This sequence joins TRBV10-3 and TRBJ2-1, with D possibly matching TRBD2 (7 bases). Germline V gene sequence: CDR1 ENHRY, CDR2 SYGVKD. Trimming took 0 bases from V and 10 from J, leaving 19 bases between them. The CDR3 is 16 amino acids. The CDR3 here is CAISESGGASSGEQFF. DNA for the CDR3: TGTGCCATCAGTGAGTCGGGGGGGGCCTCGAGCGGCGAGCAGTTCTTC.

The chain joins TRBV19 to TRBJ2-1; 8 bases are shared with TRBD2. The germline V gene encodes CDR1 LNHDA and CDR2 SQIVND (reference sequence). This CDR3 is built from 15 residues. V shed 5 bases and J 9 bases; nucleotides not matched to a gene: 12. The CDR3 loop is CASSPFRGAGGEQFF. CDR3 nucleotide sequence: TGTGCCAGTAGTCCATTCCGGGGCGCGGGGGGTGAGCAGTTCTTC.